This section outlines one TCR beta chain sequence together with its context. The source of the sample is a study of blood T cell repertoires in COVID-19. Methods used by the authors: By means of reference gene primer amplification, nucleated cell counts were estimated. This table comes from immunoSEQ multiplex PCR, and its TCRdb copy is limited to in-frame clones, with some not included. Clone size and the V and J calls come from that table; the DNA yielded D and trimming. This table holds 350,000 to 450,000 clones, about 90% found once. J was trimmed by 4 bases and V by 2 bases; bases with no gene match: 8. This CDR3 has 18 amino acids. Germline V gene lookup returns CDR1 LNHNV and CDR2 YYDKDF (reference sequence).

The specimen sequenced was PBMCs or T cells enriched from blood (not recorded which). The chain links TRBV15 to TRBJ2-1; 13 nucleotides align to TRBD2. The source is a man aged 40-49 years in a cohort exposed to, infected with or recovered from COVID-19 (not recorded which). The CDR3: CATSRSRTSGRSYNEQFF. The CDR3, as DNA: TGTGCCACCAGCAGAAGTCGGACTAGCGGGAGATCGTACAATGAGCAGTTCTTC.